This TCR beta chain is from a study of OX40 agonist ivuxolimab in advanced cancers. Background on the whole study: Ivuxolimab, which targeted the costimulatory receptor OX40 (CD134), was an agonistic, fully human IgG2 monoclonal antibody. Intravenous ivuxolimab was administered to patients every 2 weeks at six dose levels: 0.01, 0.1, 0.3, 1.5, 3 and 10 mg/kg. Of the roughly 50 dose-escalation patients, hepatocellular carcinoma was present in around 20, melanoma in around 15, renal cell carcinoma in 9 and head and neck cancer in 9. A male proportion of 75% to 85% and a mean age of roughly 58 years, ranging from 23 to 79, were recorded for the dose-escalation cohort. Prior anti-PD-1, anti-PD-L1 or anti-CTLA-4 therapy was permitted, and checkpoint inhibitors had been received by roughly two fifths of dose-escalation patients. Partial responses occurred in three dose-escalation patients: two with cutaneous melanoma and one with hepatocellular carcinoma. Peripheral TCRbeta sequencing was intended to test whether TCR sequence diversity was altered and clonal T-cell expansion was caused by ivuxolimab. The paper describes the monotherapy dose-escalation part (N of about 57 patients) of the phase I trial of ivuxolimab.

Genomic DNA was extracted from sorted cells for sequencing of the TCRbeta CDR3 region. The immunoSEQ Assay was used to sequence the TCRbeta CDR3 regions. What TCRdb holds here is the immuneACCESS table cut down to in-frame rearrangements. Part of the clones is not present; checked against another copy, under half of the missing clones reflect an unresolved V gene, and the others are unexplained. The sample profile shows 45,000 or so clones; roughly 88% of them were found once. The ten largest clones represent 2.6% of the sample. Patients with a history of autoimmune disease or receiving systemic immunosuppression were excluded from the trial. Peripheral blood for TCR sequencing was collected from all dose cohorts at baseline, on cycle 4 day 1, and on cycle 7 day 1. Samples came from an open-label, multicenter, first-in-human phase I dose-escalation trial of ivuxolimab. Adults with locally advanced or metastatic head and neck squamous cell, hepatocellular, melanoma or renal cell carcinoma were enrolled in the trial. Before TCR sequencing, CD4+ T cells and CD8+ T cells from peripheral blood were sorted into separate populations.

Findings and caveats that apply to the study as a whole: The antigen specificity of the peripheral T cells that underwent clonal expansion was not determined. In the 0.1-3.0 mg/kg groups, partial responders had among the lowest normalized peripheral clonal expansion, particularly in CD8+ T cells. After ivuxolimab, CD8+ T cells had more expanded clones than CD4+ T cells on average. Low levels of normalized T-cell clonal expansion were also shown by some nonresponding patients. At doses of 0.1 to 3.0 mg/kg, clonal expansion of both CD4+ and CD8+ T cells in blood was seen between baseline and week 6.

Including the terminal cysteine and phenylalanine, the CDR3 comprises 16 residues. Just the 48-base CDR3 DNA is kept, in frame starting at base 1. Via the germline V gene, CDR1 is SGHRS and CDR2 YFSETQ. The trim is 3 bases for V and 2 bases for J, with a gap of 14 bases between the germline ends. Concerning this clone: The target of this receptor is not known. No base-level quality is on record; no much larger clone is a single base apart.

The specimen was CD4+ or CD8+ T cells sorted from blood, collected in a trial of the OX40 agonist ivuxolimab. The TCR sequence derives from an adult with an advanced solid tumor such as melanoma, head and neck, liver or kidney cancer. The receptor chain draws on TRBV5-1 and TRBJ1-4; there is no confident call for the D gene. The CDR3 protein sequence reads: CASSSTASVTNEKLFF. The bases are TGCGCCAGCAGCTCCACAGCCTCCGTTACTAATGAAAAACTGTTTTTT.